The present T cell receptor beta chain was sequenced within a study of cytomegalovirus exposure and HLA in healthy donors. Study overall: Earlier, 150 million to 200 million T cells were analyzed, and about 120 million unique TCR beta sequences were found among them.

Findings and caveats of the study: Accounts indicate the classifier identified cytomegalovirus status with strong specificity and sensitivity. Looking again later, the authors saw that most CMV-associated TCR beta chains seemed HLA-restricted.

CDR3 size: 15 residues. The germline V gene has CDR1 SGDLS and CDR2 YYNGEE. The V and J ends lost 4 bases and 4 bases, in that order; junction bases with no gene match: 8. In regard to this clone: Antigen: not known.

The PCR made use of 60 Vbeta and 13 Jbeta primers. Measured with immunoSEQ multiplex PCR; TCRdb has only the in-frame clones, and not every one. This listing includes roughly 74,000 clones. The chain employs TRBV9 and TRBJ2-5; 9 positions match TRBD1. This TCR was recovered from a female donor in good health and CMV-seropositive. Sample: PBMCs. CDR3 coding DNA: TGTGCCAGCAGCCTGGGACAGGGTTTGGGAGAGACCCAGTACTTC. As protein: CASSLGQGLGETQYF.